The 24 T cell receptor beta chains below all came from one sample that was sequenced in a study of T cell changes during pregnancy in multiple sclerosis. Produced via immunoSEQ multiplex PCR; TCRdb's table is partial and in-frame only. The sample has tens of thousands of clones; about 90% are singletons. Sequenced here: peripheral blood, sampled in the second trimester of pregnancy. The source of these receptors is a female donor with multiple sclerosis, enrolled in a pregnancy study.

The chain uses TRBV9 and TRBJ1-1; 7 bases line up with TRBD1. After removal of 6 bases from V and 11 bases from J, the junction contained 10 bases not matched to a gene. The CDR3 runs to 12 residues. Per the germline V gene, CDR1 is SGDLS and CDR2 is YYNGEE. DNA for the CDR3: TGTGCCAGCACCTCTAGACAGGGTATGGCTTTCTTT. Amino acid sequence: CASTSRQGMAFF.

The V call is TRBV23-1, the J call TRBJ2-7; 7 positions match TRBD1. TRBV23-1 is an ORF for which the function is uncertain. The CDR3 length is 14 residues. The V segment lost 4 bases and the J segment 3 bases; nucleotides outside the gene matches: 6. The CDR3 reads CASSPGTVLYEQYF. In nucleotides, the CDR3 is TGCGCCAGCAGTCCGGGGACAGTTCTCTACGAGCAGTACTTC.

The CDR3 nucleotides read TGCAGTGCTAGAGACAGGTCCGAAGCTTTCTTT. This codes for CSARDRSEAFF. The chain carries TRBV20-1 and TRBJ1-1; D unclear. This CDR3 spans 11 amino acids. Trimming left V 0 bases short and J 8 bases short, with 7 bases between. Germline assignment: CDR1 DFQATT and CDR2 SNEGSKA (reference sequence).

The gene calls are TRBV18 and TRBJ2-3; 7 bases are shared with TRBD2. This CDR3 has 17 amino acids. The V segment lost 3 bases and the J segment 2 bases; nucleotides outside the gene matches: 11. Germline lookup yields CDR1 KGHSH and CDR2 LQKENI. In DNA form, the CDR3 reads TGTGCCAGCTCACCGGGTCAGGGACTACCTGCCACAGATACGCAGTATTTT. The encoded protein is CASSPGQGLPATDTQYF.

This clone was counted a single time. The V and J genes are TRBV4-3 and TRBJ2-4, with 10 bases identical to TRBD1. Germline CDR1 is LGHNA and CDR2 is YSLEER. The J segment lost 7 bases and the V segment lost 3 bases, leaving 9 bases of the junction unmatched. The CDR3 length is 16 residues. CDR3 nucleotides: TGCGCCAGCAGCCAGGACCTCCCGGGACAGGGGAACATTCAGTACTTC. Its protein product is CASSQDLPGQGNIQYF.

The CDR3 reads CSARKGVRETQYF. The CDR3 bases are TGCAGCGCCAGAAAGGGGGTCAGGGAGACCCAGTACTTC. This chain joins TRBV29-1 and TRBJ2-5; weak D call: TRBD1 (6 bases). V was cut by 7 bases and J by 5 bases, with 17 bases left in between. This CDR3 comprises 13 residues. In germline, CDR1 is SQVTM, CDR2 ANQGSEA.

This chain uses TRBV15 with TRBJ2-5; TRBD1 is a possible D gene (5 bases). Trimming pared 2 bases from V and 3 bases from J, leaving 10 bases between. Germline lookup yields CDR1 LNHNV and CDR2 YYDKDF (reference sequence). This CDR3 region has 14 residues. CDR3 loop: CATSRQGLEETQYF. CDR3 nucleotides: TGTGCCACCAGCAGACAGGGTCTCGAAGAGACCCAGTACTTC.

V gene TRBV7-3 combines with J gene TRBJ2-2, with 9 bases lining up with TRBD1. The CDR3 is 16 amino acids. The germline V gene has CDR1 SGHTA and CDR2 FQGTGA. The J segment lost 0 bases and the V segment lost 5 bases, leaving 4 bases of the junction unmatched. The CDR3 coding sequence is TGTGCCAGCAGCCCCCGACAGGGGGCGAACACCGGGGAGCTGTTTTTT. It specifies CASSPRQGANTGELFF.

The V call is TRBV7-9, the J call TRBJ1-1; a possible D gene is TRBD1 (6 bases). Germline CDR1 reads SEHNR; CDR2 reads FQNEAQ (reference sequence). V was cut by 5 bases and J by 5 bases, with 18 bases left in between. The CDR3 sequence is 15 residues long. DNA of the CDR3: TGTGCCAGCAGCCTCTTACCGAGCAGGGGAACTGAAGCTTTCTTT. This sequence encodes CASSLLPSRGTEAFF.

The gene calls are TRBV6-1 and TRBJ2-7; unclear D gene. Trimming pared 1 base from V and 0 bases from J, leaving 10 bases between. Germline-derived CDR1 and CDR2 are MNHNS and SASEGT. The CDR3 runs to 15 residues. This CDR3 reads CASSEGAVRSYEQYF. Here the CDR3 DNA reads TGTGCCAGCAGTGAAGGGGCCGTACGCTCCTACGAGCAGTACTTC.

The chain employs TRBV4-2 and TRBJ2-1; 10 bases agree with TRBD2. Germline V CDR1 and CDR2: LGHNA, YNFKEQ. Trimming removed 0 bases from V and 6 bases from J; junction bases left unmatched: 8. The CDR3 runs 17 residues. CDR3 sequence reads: CASSQDLSGGGLNEQFF. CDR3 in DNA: TGTGCCAGCAGCCAAGACTTAAGCGGGGGGGGTCTCAATGAGCAGTTCTTC.

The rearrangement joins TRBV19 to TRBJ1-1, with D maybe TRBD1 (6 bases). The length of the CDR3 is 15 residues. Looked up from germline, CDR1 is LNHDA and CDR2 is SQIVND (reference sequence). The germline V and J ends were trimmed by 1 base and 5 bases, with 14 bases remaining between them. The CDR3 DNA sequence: TGTGCCAGTAGTATAGGGGCAGGGGCCTTAACTGAAGCTTTCTTT. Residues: CASSIGAGALTEAFF.

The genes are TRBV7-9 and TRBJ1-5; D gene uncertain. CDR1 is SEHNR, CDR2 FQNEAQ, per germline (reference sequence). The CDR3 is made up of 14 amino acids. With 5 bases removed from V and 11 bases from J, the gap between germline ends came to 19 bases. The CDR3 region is CASSIQTAAGSQHF. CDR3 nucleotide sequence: TGTGCCAGCAGCATCCAGACCGCGGCGGGGTCCCAGCATTTT.

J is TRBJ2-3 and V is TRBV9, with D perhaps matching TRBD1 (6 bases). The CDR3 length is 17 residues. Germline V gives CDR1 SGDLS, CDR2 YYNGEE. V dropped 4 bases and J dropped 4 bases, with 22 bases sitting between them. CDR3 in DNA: TGTGCCAGCAGCCAGAGCACCGGACAGCCTCTGCCAGATACGCAGTATTTT. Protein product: CASSQSTGQPLPDTQYF.

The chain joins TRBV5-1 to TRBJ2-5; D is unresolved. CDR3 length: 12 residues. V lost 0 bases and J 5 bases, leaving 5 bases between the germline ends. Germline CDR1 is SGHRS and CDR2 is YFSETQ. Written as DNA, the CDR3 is TGCGCCAGCAGCTTGGTGGGCGAGACCCAGTACTTC. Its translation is CASSLVGETQYF.

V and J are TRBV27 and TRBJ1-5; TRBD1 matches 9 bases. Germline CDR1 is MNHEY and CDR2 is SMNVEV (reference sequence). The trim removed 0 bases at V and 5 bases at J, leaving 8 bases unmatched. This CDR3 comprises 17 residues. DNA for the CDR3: TGTGCCAGCAGTTTATCCCCCGCCGACAGGGGGGATCAGCCCCAGCATTTT. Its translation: CASSLSPADRGDQPQHF.

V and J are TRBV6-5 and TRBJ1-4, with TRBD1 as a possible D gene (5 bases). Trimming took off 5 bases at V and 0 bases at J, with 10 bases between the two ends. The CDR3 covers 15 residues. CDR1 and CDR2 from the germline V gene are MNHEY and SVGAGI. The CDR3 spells CASSLDTTTNEKLFF. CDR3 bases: TGTGCCAGCAGTCTGGACACCACAACTAATGAAAAACTGTTTTTT.

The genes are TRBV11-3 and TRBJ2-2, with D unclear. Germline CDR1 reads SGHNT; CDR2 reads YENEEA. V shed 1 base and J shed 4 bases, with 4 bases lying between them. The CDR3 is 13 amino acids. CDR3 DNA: TGTGCCAGCAGCTTAGTGGCCACCGGGGAGCTGTTTTTT. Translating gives CASSLVATGELFF.

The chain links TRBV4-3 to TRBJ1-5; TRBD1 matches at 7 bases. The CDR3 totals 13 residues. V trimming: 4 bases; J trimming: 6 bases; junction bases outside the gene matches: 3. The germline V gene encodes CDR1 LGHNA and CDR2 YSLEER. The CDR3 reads CASSLDRVQPQHF. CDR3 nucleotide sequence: TGCGCCAGCAGCCTCGACAGGGTTCAGCCCCAGCATTTT.

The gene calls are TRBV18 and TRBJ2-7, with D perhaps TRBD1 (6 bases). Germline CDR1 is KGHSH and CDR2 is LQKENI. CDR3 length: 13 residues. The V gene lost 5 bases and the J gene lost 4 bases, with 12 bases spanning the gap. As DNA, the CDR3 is TGTGCCAGCTCAAGGACAGAGCCTTACGAGCAGTACTTC. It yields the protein CASSRTEPYEQYF.

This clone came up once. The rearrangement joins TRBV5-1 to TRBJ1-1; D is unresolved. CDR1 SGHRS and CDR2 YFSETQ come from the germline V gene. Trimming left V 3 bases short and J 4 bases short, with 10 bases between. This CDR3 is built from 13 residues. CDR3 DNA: TGCGCCAGCAGCTCTACGGGGAGCACTGAAGCTTTCTTT. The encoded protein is CASSSTGSTEAFF.

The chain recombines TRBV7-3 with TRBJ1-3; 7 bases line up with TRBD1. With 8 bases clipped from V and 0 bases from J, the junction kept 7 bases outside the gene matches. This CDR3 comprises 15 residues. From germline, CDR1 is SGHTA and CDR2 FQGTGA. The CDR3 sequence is CASGESGGSGNTIYF. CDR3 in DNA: TGTGCCAGCGGGGAGTCAGGGGGCTCTGGAAACACCATATATTTT.

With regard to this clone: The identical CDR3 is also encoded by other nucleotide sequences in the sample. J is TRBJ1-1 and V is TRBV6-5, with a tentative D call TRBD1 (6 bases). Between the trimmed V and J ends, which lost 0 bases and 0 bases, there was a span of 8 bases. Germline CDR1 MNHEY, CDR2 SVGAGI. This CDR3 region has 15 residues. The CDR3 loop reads CASSYSTGLNTEAFF. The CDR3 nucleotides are TGTGCCAGCAGTTACTCGACAGGATTGAACACTGAAGCTTTCTTT.

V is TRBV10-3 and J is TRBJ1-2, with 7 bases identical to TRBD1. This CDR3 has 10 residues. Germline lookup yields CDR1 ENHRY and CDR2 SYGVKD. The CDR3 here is CASTGEGYTF. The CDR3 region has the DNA TGTGCTTCTACAGGGGAAGGCTACACCTTC.